These 18 T cell receptor beta chains came from one sample sequenced in a study of T cell responses to AZD1222 COVID-19 vaccine. Repertoires were generated with immunoSEQ multiplex PCR, while TCRdb's copy carries only in-frame clones and drops some. The table shows about 68,000 clones, with around 80% occurring only once. The material was peripheral blood, obtained on day 0 of AZD1222 vaccination. The receptors shown here come from an adult in good health.

The rearrangement joins TRBV10-3 to TRBJ2-7; D is undetermined. The CDR3 extends over 12 amino acids. CDR1 is ENHRY, CDR2 SYGVKD, per germline. The germline V and J ends were trimmed by 4 bases and 0 bases, with 4 bases remaining between them. The CDR3 spells CAISVSSYEQYF. As DNA, the CDR3 is TGTGCCATCAGTGTCAGCTCCTACGAGCAGTACTTC.

V gene TRBV6-1 combines with J gene TRBJ1-5, with D uncertain. CDR1 and CDR2 (germline): MNHNS, SASEGT. The CDR3 covers 12 residues. With 2 bases removed from V and 7 bases from J, the gap between germline ends came to 6 bases. In nucleotides, the CDR3 is TGTGCCAGCAGTGAAAGGTGGCAGCCCCAGCATTTT. Translation: CASSERWQPQHF.

The genes are TRBV14 and TRBJ1-6, with a possible D match to TRBD1 (6 bases). Germline V gives CDR1 SGHDN, CDR2 FVKESK. V lost 9 bases to trimming and J lost 12 bases, with 21 bases between them. CDR3 size: 14 residues. The CDR3 loop reads CASSLAGAVIPLHF. In DNA form, the CDR3 reads TGTGCCAGTAGTCTAGCAGGGGCGGTGATACCCCTCCACTTT.

As for this clone: A junction end diverges from the germline sequence, so it may reflect a read error. The rearrangement links TRBV12-5 to TRBJ1-1; TRBD1 is a possible D gene (5 bases). The length of the CDR3 is 13 residues. Germline-derived CDR1 and CDR2 are LGHNT and FRNRAP. CDR3 region: CASGLSGNSEAFF. The CDR3 coding sequence is TGTGCTAGTGGTTTATCAGGGAACTCTGAAGCTTTCTTT.

Only one count was recorded for this clone. The J gene is TRBJ1-4, the V gene TRBV6-5; TRBD1 matches at 10 bases. Germline CDR1 and CDR2: MNHEY and SVGAGI. Losses at the gene ends were 7 bases for V and 6 bases for J; bases not matched to a gene: 8. The CDR3 consists of 15 residues. The CDR3 sequence: CASTQRGTGDEKLFF. The CDR3 DNA follows: TGTGCCAGCACCCAAAGGGGGACAGGGGATGAAAAACTGTTTTTT.

V gene TRBV7-9 combines with J gene TRBJ2-5; perhaps TRBD2 as D (7 bases). Trimming took off 6 bases at V and 5 bases at J, with 16 bases between the two ends. This CDR3 is built from 14 residues. Germline values: CDR1 SEHNR, CDR2 FQNEAQ (reference sequence). The CDR3 sequence is CASSSPGGRETQYF. The CDR3 DNA reads TGTGCCAGCAGTTCACCGGGGGGCCGGGAGACCCAGTACTTC.

This clone was seen a single time. The chain couples TRBV6-5 to TRBJ1-1; weak D call: TRBD1 (6 bases). V lost 6 bases and J 4 bases, leaving 12 bases between the germline ends. Per the germline V gene, CDR1 is MNHEY and CDR2 is SVGAGI. The CDR3 is 13 residues long. The CDR3 loop is CASRFQGSTEAFF. The CDR3 nucleotides read TGTGCCAGCAGATTTCAGGGGAGCACTGAAGCTTTCTTT.

The rearrangement uses TRBV19 and TRBJ1-2; the match to TRBD1 covers 9 bases. With V trimmed by 6 bases and J by 4 bases, 6 bases remained unmatched. CDR3 length: 14 amino acids. CDR1 is LNHDA, CDR2 SQIVND, per germline (reference sequence). CDR3 protein: CASSPGQGIYGYTF. In DNA form, the CDR3 reads TGTGCCAGTAGCCCAGGACAGGGGATCTATGGCTACACCTTC.

V gene TRBV4-3 combines with J gene TRBJ1-1, with D uncertain. Between the trimmed V and J ends, which lost 1 base and 1 base, there was a span of 10 bases. The CDR3 contains 15 residues. CDR1 and CDR2 (germline): LGHNA, YSLEER. For the CDR3, the DNA is TGCGCCAGCAGCCAAGCCCGACACGCGAACACTGAAGCTTTCTTT. It specifies CASSQARHANTEAFF.

The V call is TRBV9, the J call TRBJ2-4, with no clear D. Deletions cut 4 bases from V and 12 bases from J, with 14 bases between. Per germline, CDR1 SGDLS and CDR2 YYNGEE. This CDR3 comprises 12 residues. The CDR3 protein is CASSLRGGHQYF. The CDR3 coding sequence is TGTGCCAGCAGCTTACGAGGTGGCCATCAGTACTTC. The whole variable domain, filled in from reference TRBV9 and TRBJ2-4, reads DSGVTQTPKHLITATGQRVTLRCSPRSGDLSVYWYQQSLDQGLQFLIQYYNGEERAKGNILERFSAQQFPDLHSELNLSSLELGDSALYFCASSLRGGHQYFGAGTRLSVL.

The gene calls are TRBV10-3 and TRBJ2-1; 10 bases are shared with TRBD2. The CDR3 extends over 15 amino acids. CDR1 and CDR2 from the germline V gene are ENHRY and SYGVKD. J was trimmed by 8 bases and V by 1 base; bases with no gene match: 5. In DNA, the CDR3 is TGTGCCATCAGTGAGTTAGCGGGGGGAGTAGATGAGCAGTTCTTC. Protein product: CAISELAGGVDEQFF.

The chain uses TRBV24-1 and TRBJ1-1; possible D gene TRBD1, 5 bases. Germline loops: CDR1 KGHDR, CDR2 SFDVKD. The CDR3 extends over 15 amino acids. The V and J ends lost 4 bases and 3 bases respectively, with 14 bases between them. The CDR3 spells CATSDSGLEDTEAFF. CDR3 nucleotides: TGTGCCACCAGTGACTCGGGGCTTGAGGACACTGAAGCTTTCTTT.

The gene calls are TRBV30 and TRBJ1-4; D call uncertain. The length of the CDR3 is 13 residues. Germline loops: CDR1 GTSNPN, CDR2 SVGIG (reference sequence). V was pared by 2 bases and J by 5 bases, with 9 bases between. The CDR3 DNA is TGTGCCTGGAGTACGGATCCCAATGAAAAACTGTTTTTT. This encodes CAWSTDPNEKLFF.

CDR3 protein: CASSLAGTGIFTEAFF. The CDR3 DNA sequence: TGTGCCAGCAGCTTGGCTGGGACAGGGATATTCACTGAAGCTTTCTTT. The chain has TRBV5-6 and TRBJ1-1, with 9 positions matching TRBD1. Germline assignment: CDR1 SGHDT and CDR2 YYEEEE. The CDR3 has 16 residues. Unmatched junction bases numbered 7, after V lost 0 bases and J lost 4 bases.

J is TRBJ1-5 and V is TRBV5-6, with D tentatively TRBD1 (5 bases). V was clipped by 5 bases and J by 3 bases, with 27 bases between them. The CDR3 is 19 residues long. Looked up from germline, CDR1 is SGHDT and CDR2 is YYEEEE. CDR3 nucleotides: TGTGCCAGCAGTTCCTATCGGTCAGGGACTTGGGTCGACAATCAGCCCCAGCATTTT. Translation: CASSSYRSGTWVDNQPQHF.

This clone was observed a few times. The rearrangement uses TRBV6-1 and TRBJ1-5; D not resolved. The CDR3 is 15 amino acids. Per germline, CDR1 MNHNS and CDR2 SASEGT. V lost 1 base and J 4 bases, leaving 11 bases between the germline ends. CDR3 loop: CASSEGVAGNQPQHF. DNA of the CDR3: TGTGCCAGCAGTGAAGGGGTGGCGGGGAATCAGCCCCAGCATTTT.

The rearrangement links TRBV11-3 to TRBJ1-4; TRBD1 agrees at 8 bases. Germline V lookup: CDR1 SGHNT, CDR2 YENEEA. With 5 bases clipped from V and 3 bases from J, the junction kept 2 bases outside the gene matches. This CDR3 has 14 residues. CDR3 sequence (DNA): TGTGCCAGCAGCCAGACAGGGGCTAATGAAAAACTGTTTTTT. Translating gives CASSQTGANEKLFF.

J is TRBJ1-3 and V is TRBV12-5, with D uncertain. The V gene's germline CDR1 is LGHNT and CDR2 FRNRAP. The germline V and J ends were trimmed by 4 bases and 3 bases, with 7 bases remaining between them. There are 13 residues in the CDR3. CDR3 coding DNA: TGTGCTAGTGGTTCAATCCGTGGAAACACCATATATTTT. Its translation is CASGSIRGNTIYF.